There are a few counts of the clone carrying this TCR beta chain. Authors' processing steps: Estimation of nucleated cell counts relied on the amplification of reference gene primers. Using immunoSEQ multiplex PCR, the repertoire was profiled, and TCRdb retains in-frame clones only, with some absent. V and J calls and clone size are as listed in that table; D and trimming were resolved from the DNA. The sample has over 120,000 clones, approximately 80% seen once. The source of the sample is a study of blood T cell repertoires in COVID-19. Study as a whole: COVID-19 samples from acute and convalescent phases originated in the United States, Italy and Spain. Sample material is recorded as cDNA or gDNA derived from T cells, B-cell-depleted T cells, or PBMCs.

The CDR3 has 16 amino acids. V dropped 1 base and J dropped 1 base, with 13 bases sitting between them. Germline V lookup: CDR1 MGHRA, CDR2 YSYEKL. Sequencing used peripheral blood. The sequence was obtained from an older man who had recovered from COVID-19. This rearrangement joins TRBV4-1 to TRBJ1-2; D is possibly TRBD1 (6 bases). CDR3 sequence reads: CASSQGRGGRNYGYTF. In DNA form, the CDR3 reads TGCGCCAGCAGCCAAGGAAGAGGGGGACGTAACTATGGCTACACCTTC.